A single sample is the source of the 27 T cell receptor beta chains below, sequenced in a study of shared clonotypes between healthy human individuals. Profiling relied on immunoSEQ multiplex PCR, and the TCRdb table lists in-frame clones only, not all of them. The table records about 1.5 million clones, 95% to 99% of them present only once. The material sequenced was naive CD4+ T cells sorted from blood. This sample's subset: CD45RA+ positively selected. The source of these receptors is a man aged 30-40 years in good health.

This rearrangement joins TRBV6-6 to TRBJ2-3, with D tentatively TRBD2 (5 bases). CDR3 length: 12 residues. The germline V gene has CDR1 MNHNY and CDR2 SVGAGI (reference sequence). Trimming removed 10 bases from V and 4 bases from J, with 12 bases in between. The CDR3 sequence is CATARGPDTQYF. CDR3 DNA: TGTGCCACCGCTCGGGGTCCAGATACGCAGTATTTT.

The V call is TRBV19, the J call TRBJ2-7, with TRBD2 identical over 8 bases. The junction had 17 bases not matched to a gene; V was cut back by 10 bases and J by 3 bases. Germline CDR1 and CDR2: LNHDA and SQIVND (reference sequence). This CDR3 has 16 amino acids. CDR3 coding DNA: TGTGCCACCAAAAGTCGCAGATCCGCGGGGGGCTACGAGCAGTACTTC. Protein product: CATKSRRSAGGYEQYF.

Worth noting for this clone: Other nucleotide sequences in the sample specify the same CDR3. This chain links TRBV11-3 with TRBJ2-6, with D hard to call. The CDR3 is 15 residues long. Germline V gene sequence: CDR1 SGHNT, CDR2 YENEEA. Trimming took off 1 base at V and 1 base at J, with 5 bases between the two ends. This chain's CDR3 is CASSLGGSGANVLTF. The CDR3 DNA reads as TGTGCCAGCAGCTTAGGAGGATCTGGGGCCAACGTCCTGACTTTC.

This rearrangement joins TRBV27 to TRBJ2-7; 7 bases are a match to TRBD2. The CDR3 is 14 amino acids. The germline V gene encodes CDR1 MNHEY and CDR2 SMNVEV (reference sequence). J gave up 1 base and V 0 bases, and 0 bases lay outside the gene matches. The CDR3 bases are TGTGCCAGCAGTTTATCGGGACTATCCTACGAGCAGTACTTC. Translating gives CASSLSGLSYEQYF.

The chain joins TRBV10-3 to TRBJ2-3; 11 bases match TRBD1. The ends lost 6 bases at V and 4 bases at J; junction bases unmatched: 9. There are 16 residues in the CDR3. Germline lookup yields CDR1 ENHRY and CDR2 SYGVKD. The chain's CDR3 is CAISASGQGAADTQYF. The CDR3 DNA reads as TGTGCCATCAGCGCGTCTGGACAGGGGGCCGCAGATACGCAGTATTTT.

For this clone: This CDR3 is also generated by other DNA sequences in the sample. The chain recombines TRBV5-4 with TRBJ1-2; 7 bases line up with TRBD1. CDR1 is SGHNT, CDR2 YYREEE, per germline (reference sequence). The CDR3 spans 13 residues. J gave up 2 bases and V 4 bases, and 2 bases lay outside the gene matches. The CDR3 DNA sequence: TGTGCCAGCAGCCCGGACAGGAACTATGGCTACACCTTC. It translates to CASSPDRNYGYTF.

About this clone: Other DNA sequences in this sample translate to the same CDR3. V is TRBV20-1 and J is TRBJ2-7, with D unresolved. Germline-derived CDR1 and CDR2 are DFQATT and SNEGSKA (reference sequence). Between the trimmed V and J ends, which lost 5 bases and 0 bases, there was a span of 5 bases. The CDR3 has 11 residues. The DNA for the CDR3 is TGCAGTGCTGGGATCTCCTACGAGCAGTACTTC. Protein: CSAGISYEQYF.

The chain employs TRBV10-2 and TRBJ2-7, with D possibly being TRBD2 (5 bases). V was pared by 0 bases and J by 6 bases, with 18 bases between. The CDR3 covers 16 residues. Per the germline V gene, CDR1 is WSHSY and CDR2 is SAAADI. The CDR3 sequence is CASSESAGSPRLEQYF. The CDR3 nucleotides are TGCGCCAGCAGTGAGTCCGCGGGCAGCCCTCGGCTCGAGCAGTACTTC.

As regards this clone: The same CDR3 arises from other DNA sequences in this sample as well. The V and J genes are TRBV11-3 and TRBJ2-1; D gene uncertain. Trimming removed 1 base from V and 2 bases from J, with 3 bases in between. Germline V CDR1 and CDR2: SGHNT, YENEEA. CDR3 length: 13 amino acids. The CDR3 sequence is CASSLGPYNEQFF. The CDR3 nucleotides are TGTGCCAGCAGCTTAGGTCCCTACAATGAGCAGTTCTTC.

The chain joins TRBV25-1 to TRBJ2-1; D perhaps matches TRBD2 (6 bases). This CDR3 is 14 amino acids long. In germline, CDR1 is MGHDK, CDR2 SYGVNS. The germline V and J ends were trimmed by 4 bases and 4 bases, with 11 bases remaining between them. CDR3 protein: CASSAPTRYNEQFF. The CDR3 nucleotides read TGTGCCAGCAGTGCCCCGACTAGATACAATGAGCAGTTCTTC.

This chain joins TRBV7-9 and TRBJ2-3; possibly TRBD2 for D (5 bases). The V and J ends lost 1 base and 0 bases respectively, with 14 bases between them. The germline V gene has CDR1 SEHNR and CDR2 FQNEAQ (reference sequence). There are 17 residues in the CDR3. DNA for the CDR3: TGTGCCAGCAGCTTAGTTAGGGCTAGCAGTAGCACAGATACGCAGTATTTT. Translation: CASSLVRASSSTDTQYF.

The chain combines TRBV9 with TRBJ1-4; D is uncertain. Germline V gives CDR1 SGDLS, CDR2 YYNGEE. Between the trimmed V and J ends, which lost 2 bases and 6 bases, there was a span of 14 bases. The CDR3 is made up of 15 amino acids. DNA for the CDR3: TGTGCCAGCAGCGTCGACCGGGATTTGTATGAAAAACTGTTTTTT. Its translation is CASSVDRDLYEKLFF.

Regarding this clone: Additional DNA sequences in this sample encode the identical CDR3. In DNA form, the CDR3 reads TGTGCCAGCAGTTATAGGCTAGCATACAATGAGCAGTTCTTC. This gives the protein CASSYRLAYNEQFF. The chain carries TRBV6-5 and TRBJ2-1; the D gene is possibly TRBD2 (5 bases). Germline loops: CDR1 MNHEY, CDR2 SVGAGI. The ends were cut back, 3 bases at V and 4 bases at J, with 10 bases in the middle. This CDR3 contains 14 residues.

This clone occurred once. This chain uses TRBV9 with TRBJ2-3, with TRBD2 matching 10 bases. The CDR3 has 18 residues. V lost 4 bases and J lost 6; bases outside the gene matches: 17. Germline V CDR1 and CDR2: SGDLS, YYNGEE. The CDR3 DNA is TGTGCCAGCAGCCCCGCTAGCAGCGGGAGGGCCTGGGCCGATACGCAGTATTTT. Encoded protein: CASSPASSGRAWADTQYF.

The V call is TRBV18, the J call TRBJ2-2, with D unresolved. The V end was cut by 6 bases, the J end by 1 base, with 12 bases between. Germline CDR1 is KGHSH and CDR2 is LQKENI. CDR3 size: 15 residues. The CDR3 coding sequence is TGTGCCAGCTCGCGAAAGGCTGGGAACACCGGGGAGCTGTTTTTT. This encodes CASSRKAGNTGELFF.

This clone came up once. The J gene is TRBJ2-1, the V gene TRBV19; D unclear. The CDR3 has 12 residues. Trimming pared 5 bases from V and 8 bases from J, leaving 10 bases between. Germline V gives CDR1 LNHDA, CDR2 SQIVND (reference sequence). The CDR3 nucleotides are TGTGCCAGTAGTCATCAGACGGATGAGCAGTTCTTC. It translates to CASSHQTDEQFF.

The chain joins TRBV28 to TRBJ2-7; a weak D match, TRBD2 (6 bases). V lost 6 bases and J lost 1, with 16 bases in between. The CDR3 is 15 residues long. CDR1 MDHEN and CDR2 SYDVKM come from the germline V gene. The CDR3 sequence: CASRHPEGRSYEQYF. The DNA for the CDR3 is TGTGCCAGCAGACATCCGGAGGGGAGATCCTACGAGCAGTACTTC.

The rearrangement joins TRBV11-2 to TRBJ2-3, with 11 bases matching TRBD2. The J segment lost 8 bases and the V segment lost 4 bases, leaving 8 bases of the junction unmatched. This CDR3 spans 15 amino acids. Germline-derived CDR1 and CDR2 are SGHAT and FQNNGV. The CDR3 region has the DNA TGTGCCAGCAGCTCCGCGACTAGCGGGGACTCTACGCAGTATTTT. Translating it yields CASSSATSGDSTQYF.

The gene calls are TRBV7-2 and TRBJ2-2; TRBD1 is a possible D gene (5 bases). The germline V gene encodes CDR1 SGHTA and CDR2 FQGNSA. The CDR3 has 16 amino acids. V lost 6 bases and J lost 4, with 18 bases in between. CDR3 in amino acids: CASRQSPGIRTGELFF. In DNA, the CDR3 is TGTGCCAGCAGACAAAGCCCAGGGATTCGCACCGGGGAGCTGTTTTTT.

This chain connects TRBV18 to TRBJ2-4; D remains ambiguous. The CDR3 is 14 amino acids. The ends were cut back, 3 bases at V and 2 bases at J, with 8 bases in the middle. Per the germline V gene, CDR1 is KGHSH and CDR2 is LQKENI. The CDR3 DNA reads as TGTGCCAGCTCACCCCCCAGTACCAAAAACATTCAGTACTTC. Encoded protein: CASSPPSTKNIQYF.

This chain links TRBV28 with TRBJ2-6, with 7 bases aligning to TRBD1. This CDR3 comprises 16 residues. V shed 2 bases, J shed 3 bases, and the junction held 4 bases outside the gene matches. CDR1 is MDHEN, CDR2 SYDVKM, per germline. In DNA, the CDR3 is TGTGCCAGCAGTTTAACAGGGGTTGGTGGGGCCAACGTCCTGACTTTC. This encodes CASSLTGVGGANVLTF.

CDR3 coding DNA: TGTGCCAGCTCACCTCGGGAGAACTACGAGCAGTACTTC. It yields the protein CASSPRENYEQYF. J is TRBJ2-7 and V is TRBV18; the D gene is possibly TRBD2 (6 bases). The CDR3 consists of 13 residues. Trimming cost V 3 bases and J 3 bases, with 9 bases left between them. Germline V gives CDR1 KGHSH, CDR2 LQKENI.

Concerning this clone itself: The sample contains more than one DNA sequence encoding this CDR3. This chain links TRBV2 with TRBJ1-4; 10 bases map to TRBD1. V gave up 6 bases and J gave up 8 bases; unmatched junction bases: 9. There are 15 residues in the CDR3. CDR1 and CDR2 from the germline V gene are SNHLY and FYNNEI. CDR3 loop: CASRAGTGAFEKLFF. The CDR3 coding sequence is TGTGCCAGCAGAGCCGGGACAGGGGCTTTCGAAAAACTGTTTTTT. The complete variable domain, with remaining parts taken from reference TRBV2 and TRBJ1-4, reads EPEVTQTPSHQVTQMGQEVILRCVPISNHLYFYWYRQILGQKVEFLVSFYNNEISEKSEIFDDQFSVERPDGSNFTLKIRSTKLEDSAMYFCASRAGTGAFEKLFFGSGTQLSVL.

This chain links TRBV15 with TRBJ1-2, with TRBD1 as a possible D gene (5 bases). There are 17 residues in the CDR3. V lost 3 bases to trimming and J lost 5 bases, with 22 bases between them. The germline gives CDR1 LNHNV, CDR2 YYDKDF (reference sequence). This chain's CDR3 is CATSRKLLTGEKYGYTF. For the CDR3, the DNA is TGTGCCACCAGCAGGAAACTTCTGACGGGGGAAAAGTATGGCTACACCTTC.

Turning to this clone: The sample carries other DNA sequences with the same CDR3. V usage is TRBV10-1 and J usage is TRBJ2-7, with D perhaps TRBD1 or TRBD2 (5 bases each). Germline lookup yields CDR1 WNHNN and CDR2 SYGVQD (reference sequence). V was cut by 5 bases and J by 0 bases, with 8 bases left in between. CDR3 length equals 13 residues. The CDR3 DNA follows: TGCGCCAGCAGTCCGGGACCCTCCTACGAGCAGTACTTC. This gives the protein CASSPGPSYEQYF.

The J gene is TRBJ2-7, the V gene TRBV30; D unresolved. Per germline, CDR1 GTSNPN and CDR2 SVGIG (reference sequence). The length of the CDR3 is 13 residues. V gave up 5 bases and J gave up 5 bases, with 16 bases separating them. The CDR3 DNA is TGTGCCTGGGACTCTCCCCGGACCCACGAGCAGTACTTC. Encoded protein: CAWDSPRTHEQYF. The variable domain in full, with the rest retrieved from reference TRBV30 and TRBJ2-7, is SQTIHQWPATLVQPVGSPLSLECTVEGTSNPNLYWYRQAAGRGLQLLFYSVGIGQISSEVPQNLSASRPQDRQFILSSKKLLLSDSGFYLCAWDSPRTHEQYFGPGTRLTVT.

The chain employs TRBV28 and TRBJ2-3, with no clear D. Trimming cost V 8 bases and J 1 base, with 1 base left between them. Germline V CDR1 and CDR2: MDHEN, SYDVKM. The CDR3 runs 10 residues. This CDR3 reads CASGTDTQYF. Written as DNA, the CDR3 is TGTGCCAGCGGCACAGATACGCAGTATTTT.